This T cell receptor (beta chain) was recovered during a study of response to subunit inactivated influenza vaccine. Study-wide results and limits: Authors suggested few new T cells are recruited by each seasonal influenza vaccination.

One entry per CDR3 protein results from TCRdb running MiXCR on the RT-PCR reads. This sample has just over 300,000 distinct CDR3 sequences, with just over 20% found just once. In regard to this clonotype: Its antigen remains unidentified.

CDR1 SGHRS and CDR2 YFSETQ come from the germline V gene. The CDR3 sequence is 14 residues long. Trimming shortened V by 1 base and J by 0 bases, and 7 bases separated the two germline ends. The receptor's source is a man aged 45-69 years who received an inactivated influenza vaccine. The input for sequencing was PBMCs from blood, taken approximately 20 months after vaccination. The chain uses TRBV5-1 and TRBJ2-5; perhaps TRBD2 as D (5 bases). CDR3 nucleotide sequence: TGCGCCAGCAGCTTGTGGACTCACCAAGAGACCCAGTACTTC. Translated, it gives CASSLWTHQETQYF. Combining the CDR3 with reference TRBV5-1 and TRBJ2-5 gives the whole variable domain KAGVTQTPRYLIKTRGQQVTLSCSPISGHRSVSWYQQTPGQGLQFLFEYFSETQRNKGNFPGRFSGRQFSNSRSEMNVSTLELGDSALYLCASSLWTHQETQYFGPGTRLLVL.